A single sample gave rise to the 22 T cell receptor beta chains below, sequenced in a study of blood T cell repertoires in COVID-19. Repertoires were generated with immunoSEQ multiplex PCR, while TCRdb's copy carries only in-frame clones and drops some. The sample shows about 260,000 clones, more than 75% of them seen only once. The sequenced material came from peripheral blood. The receptors shown here come from a woman between 55 and 75 years old with COVID-19, enrolled during active disease.

This rearrangement joins TRBV21-1 to TRBJ2-1; TRBD2, the D gene given by the table, was not confirmed from the DNA. TRBV21-1 is annotated as a pseudogene. The CDR3 totals 16 residues. The CDR3 loop reads CASRTPGLAGNNEQFF. For the CDR3, the DNA is TGTGCCAGCAGGACCCCCGGACTAGCGGGAAACAATGAGCAGTTCTTC.

The chain couples TRBV15 to TRBJ1-1; 8 bases are a match to TRBD1. CDR3 length: 15 amino acids. V shed 0 bases and J 6 bases; nucleotides not matched to a gene: 6. CDR1 is LNHNV and CDR2 is YYDKDF in the germline V gene (reference sequence). This chain's CDR3 is CATSRDLHRGAEAFF. In DNA form, the CDR3 reads TGTGCCACCAGCAGAGATCTTCACAGGGGGGCTGAAGCTTTCTTT.

The genes are TRBV9 and TRBJ1-4; D might be TRBD1 (6 bases). CDR1 is SGDLS and CDR2 is YYNGEE in the germline V gene. The CDR3 runs 15 residues. The V end was cut by 6 bases, the J end by 7 bases, with 19 bases between. The DNA of the CDR3 is TGTGCCAGCAACCCAGTCGGGGGGGCTGGTGAAAAACTGTTTTTT. This sequence encodes CASNPVGGAGEKLFF.

This sequence joins TRBV29-1 and TRBJ1-1, with TRBD1 matching over 8 bases. The germline V gene encodes CDR1 SQVTM and CDR2 ANQGSEA. The CDR3 totals 13 residues. V was clipped by 4 bases and J by 1 base; unmatched bases: 2. CDR3 in DNA: TGCAGCGTTGCCAGGGGGCCGAACACTGAAGCTTTCTTT. Its protein product is CSVARGPNTEAFF.

The CDR3 sequence: CASSKIAGVSTDTQYF. The CDR3 coding sequence is TGTGCCAGCAGCAAGATAGCGGGAGTGTCCACAGATACGCAGTATTTT. The V and J genes are TRBV5-6 and TRBJ2-3; 9 bases match TRBD2. V lost 4 bases and J lost 2; bases outside the gene matches: 8. The CDR3 is made up of 16 amino acids. Germline CDR1 reads SGHDT; CDR2 reads YYEEEE.

This chain joins TRBV23-1 and TRBJ2-3; 9 nucleotides align to TRBD1. TRBV23-1 is noted as an ORF with a role that remains uncertain. The CDR3 is 24 amino acids. After removal of 2 bases from V and 2 bases from J, the junction contained 29 bases not matched to a gene. CDR3 sequence (DNA): TGCGCCAGCAGTCAACCGCAACCAAATACAGGGGGCGCGGTATACGCCGCCGCCACAGATACGCAGTATTTT. Translation: CASSQPQPNTGGAVYAAATDTQYF.

This chain links TRBV6-4 with TRBJ1-1; D is undetermined. Trimming took 4 bases from V and 0 from J, leaving 6 bases between them. The CDR3 loop spans 13 amino acids. Per the germline V gene, CDR1 is MRHNA and CDR2 is SNTAGT. CDR3 sequence: CASSAGVNTEAFF. CDR3 bases: TGTGCCAGCAGTGCCGGGGTGAACACTGAAGCTTTCTTT.

The V call is TRBV3-1 (or the pseudogene TRBV3-2), the J call TRBJ1-2; D unresolved. The CDR3 covers 14 residues. V was clipped by 6 bases and J by 6 bases, with 17 bases between them. Per the germline V gene, CDR1 is LGHDT and CDR2 is YNNKEL (reference sequence). CDR3 sequence (DNA): TGTGCCAGCAGGCCAGCCACGGGGAGGGATGGCTACACCTTC. Amino acids: CASRPATGRDGYTF.

The chain carries TRBV7-8 and TRBJ1-3, with D perhaps TRBD1 (5 bases). Looked up from germline, CDR1 is SGHVS and CDR2 is FQNEAQ. Trimming cost V 5 bases and J 0 bases, with 8 bases left between them. The CDR3 length is 14 residues. The CDR3 here is CASSPTVSGNTIYF. For the CDR3, the DNA is TGTGCCAGCAGCCCGACAGTCTCTGGAAACACCATATATTTT.

CDR3 sequence: CASSPLRSQETQYF. For the CDR3, the DNA is TGTGCCAGCAGTCCCTTGCGGTCCCAAGAGACCCAGTACTTC. V gene TRBV27 combines with J gene TRBJ2-5; D is unclear. The CDR3 is 14 amino acids. V lost 5 bases, J lost 1 base, and 11 bases lay in between. Germline CDR1 is MNHEY and CDR2 is SMNVEV (reference sequence).

V and J are TRBV19 and TRBJ1-2; D is ambiguous. The CDR3 runs 14 residues. Deletions cut 6 bases from V and 4 bases from J, with 15 bases between. Germline loops: CDR1 LNHDA, CDR2 SQIVND (reference sequence). For the CDR3, the DNA is TGTGCCAGTAGCGTTGCGGGAGAGGGCTATGGCTACACCTTC. This translates into CASSVAGEGYGYTF. The full variable domain, completed using reference TRBV19 and TRBJ1-2, is DGGITQSPKYLFRKEGQNVTLSCEQNLNHDAMYWYRQDPGQGLRLIYYSQIVNDFQKGDIAEGYSVSREKKESFPLTVTSAQKNPTAFYLCASSVAGEGYGYTFGSGTRLTVV.

This clone occurred once. The chain couples TRBV4-1 to TRBJ1-1; D remains unclear. The CDR3 has 13 residues. CDR1 is MGHRA and CDR2 is YSYEKL in the germline V gene. Trimming shortened V by 5 bases and J by 0 bases, and 7 bases separated the two germline ends. The CDR3 bases are TGCGCCAGCAGCTTAACAGTGAACACTGAAGCTTTCTTT. Translation gives CASSLTVNTEAFF.

This clone has only one observation. The CDR3 DNA is TGTGCCAGCAGCTTATCAGGACAGGGATCGGGCGGCTACACCTTC. Its protein is CASSLSGQGSGGYTF. The V call is TRBV7-9, the J call TRBJ1-2; 8 positions agree with TRBD1. In germline, CDR1 is SEHNR, CDR2 FQNEAQ (reference sequence). CDR3 length: 15 amino acids. The ends lost 2 bases at V and 8 bases at J; junction bases unmatched: 10.

The V call is TRBV6-2 or TRBV6-3, the J call TRBJ2-7, with a weak D call TRBD2 (5 bases). Trimming took off 2 bases at V and 0 bases at J, with 11 bases between the two ends. The CDR3 totals 15 residues. Germline CDR1 reads MNHEY; CDR2 reads SVGEGT. CDR3 DNA: TGTGCCAGCAGTTACCGGGGAGTGAGCTCCTACGAGCAGTACTTC. This translates into CASSYRGVSSYEQYF.

The J gene is TRBJ2-3, the V gene TRBV11-2, with D tentatively TRBD2 (5 bases). The CDR3 spans 14 residues. Germline assignment: CDR1 SGHAT and CDR2 FQNNGV. V lost 5 bases and J lost 2, with 11 bases in between. The CDR3 DNA is TGTGCCAGCAGCCCGAGCGGTTACACAGATACGCAGTATTTT. It codes for CASSPSGYTDTQYF.

The V and J genes are TRBV5-4 and TRBJ2-2, with a possible D match to TRBD1 (5 bases). The V gene's germline CDR1 is SGHNT and CDR2 YYREEE (reference sequence). The CDR3 consists of 16 residues. The V and J ends lost 4 bases and 0 bases respectively, with 13 bases between them. As DNA, the CDR3 is TGTGCCAGCAGCCAATACAGGTTAGCGAACACCGGGGAGCTGTTTTTT. It translates to CASSQYRLANTGELFF.

About this clone itself: Mismatch with germline at one junction end may stem from a read error. This sample also contains other DNA sequences that code for the same CDR3. V is TRBV27 and J is TRBJ1-6; no clear D. Looked up from germline, CDR1 is MNHEY and CDR2 is SMNVEV (reference sequence). The length of the CDR3 is 15 residues. CDR3 region: CASSSRASFNSPLHF. CDR3 nucleotides: TGCGCCAGCAGTTCGCGGGCCAGCTTTAATTCACCCCTCCACTTT.

The chain is built from TRBV21-1 and TRBJ2-1; the DNA was not compared with TRBD2, the D call given in the table. TRBV21-1 is a pseudogene locus. The CDR3 consists of 15 residues. As DNA, the CDR3 is TGTGCCACGGGGGGGCTGGAATACTCCTACAATGAGCAGTTCTTC. This sequence encodes CATGGLEYSYNEQFF.

The chain links TRBV18 to TRBJ2-5, with TRBD1 matching over 9 bases. Trimming at V came to 3 bases and at J to 2 bases, leaving 7 bases not matched to a gene. This CDR3 is built from 16 residues. Germline V lookup: CDR1 KGHSH, CDR2 LQKENI. The CDR3 bases are TGTGCCAGCTCACCCACGGACAGGGGACGACAAGAGACCCAGTACTTC. Translated: CASSPTDRGRQETQYF.

The chain joins TRBV19 to TRBJ1-5, with D tentatively TRBD1 (5 bases). The CDR3 totals 14 residues. Deletions cut 4 bases from V and 7 bases from J, with 14 bases between. Per the germline V gene, CDR1 is LNHDA and CDR2 is SQIVND (reference sequence). The CDR3 bases are TGTGCCAGTAGTAGGGCGGGGGAGGGACAGCCCCAGCATTTT. This translates into CASSRAGEGQPQHF.

J is TRBJ2-5 and V is TRBV9; TRBD2 matches at 8 bases. Trimming at V came to 4 bases and at J to 2 bases, leaving 10 bases not matched to a gene. CDR1 SGDLS and CDR2 YYNGEE come from the germline V gene. The CDR3 totals 16 residues. CDR3 region: CASSPRPTSGQETQYF. The CDR3 DNA follows: TGTGCCAGCAGCCCCCGCCCAACTAGCGGTCAAGAGACCCAGTACTTC.

The V gene is TRBV5-1, the J gene TRBJ2-5; TRBD1 might be the D (6 bases). Germline V gives CDR1 SGHRS, CDR2 YFSETQ. Trimming stripped 3 bases from V and 5 bases from J, with 17 bases between. The CDR3 is made up of 15 amino acids. The CDR3 loop reads CASSSNTGFRETQYF. The CDR3 nucleotides read TGCGCCAGCAGCTCCAACACAGGGTTTCGTGAGACCCAGTACTTC.